The 10 T cell receptor beta chains given below trace back to one sample, sequenced in a study of regulatory T cells in long-lasting Graves disease. Time point defined: newly diagnosed GD, antithyroid drugs for less than 3 months. TCR sequences were obtained from RNA taken from PBMCs. Sequencing libraries for TCR beta were prepared with iRepertoire HTBI primers and Arm-PCR of CDR3 regions. TCRdb recomputed calls from the multiplex PCR reads with MiXCR, one row per CDR3 protein. The sample gives 530,000 or so distinct CDR3 sequences, about 13% of which show up once; about 10% is in the top ten. These same records also appear under a second study, on T cells in Graves' hyperthyroidism and ophthalmopathy.

Sequences were derived from peripheral blood mononuclear cells (PBMCs), sampled at new diagnosis, from a patient treated with antithyroid drugs. Receptors were obtained from a man aged 25-40 years with Graves disease.

This clonotype was seen at least ten times. This sequence joins TRBV6-2 or TRBV6-3 and TRBJ2-1, with unresolved D. This CDR3 contains 16 residues. The germline CDR1 and CDR2 sequences are MNHEY and SVGEGT. V lost 0 bases and J lost 5, with 14 bases in between. The CDR3 DNA reads as TGTGCCAGCAGTTACTCAAAAGCCATAGGTGACAATGAGCAGTTCTTC. This translates into CASSYSKAIGDNEQFF.

This clonotype was picked up many times. This chain links TRBV5-1 with TRBJ1-6, with D unclear. The V gene's germline CDR1 is SGHRS and CDR2 YFSETQ. CDR3 size: 13 residues. Trimming stripped 3 bases from V and 9 bases from J, with 10 bases between. The CDR3 protein is CASSSLGSSPLHF. The CDR3 DNA sequence: TGCGCCAGCAGCTCGTTGGGGAGTTCACCCCTCCACTTT.

In this sample, this clonotype turned up many times. The V gene is TRBV10-3, the J gene TRBJ1-1; D unclear. The CDR3 consists of 11 residues. CDR1 and CDR2 from the germline V gene are ENHRY and SYGVKD. The V and J ends lost 4 bases and 7 bases respectively, with 7 bases between them. The CDR3 DNA is TGTGCCATCAGTGGGGGAGGTGAAGCTTTCTTT. Encoded protein: CAISGGGEAFF.

Many counts were recorded for this clonotype. J is TRBJ1-1 and V is TRBV11-2, with 9 nucleotides matching TRBD1. This CDR3 spans 16 amino acids. The V gene end was trimmed by 1 base and the J gene end by 11 bases; junction bases not matched to a gene: 14. Germline V lookup: CDR1 SGHAT, CDR2 FQNNGV. CDR3: CASSLGGTGRSRGAFF. As DNA, the CDR3 is TGTGCCAGCAGCTTAGGAGGGACAGGGCGAAGCCGTGGCGCTTTCTTT.

In this sample, this clonotype turned up many times. This sequence joins TRBV12-3 or TRBV12-4 and TRBJ2-5; D is unresolved. V was pared by 6 bases and J by 5 bases, with 16 bases between. The CDR3 length is 14 residues. The CDR3 coding sequence is TGTGCCAGCAGCTATGTGGGGTCTTGGGAGACCCAGTACTTC. This encodes CASSYVGSWETQYF.

The J gene is TRBJ2-1, the V gene TRBV20-1; D is uncertain. Germline CDR1 DFQATT, CDR2 SNEGSKA (reference sequence). This CDR3 is built from 17 residues. V was cut by 5 bases and J by 0 bases, with 20 bases left in between. CDR3 sequence: CSAPRLGRFSSYNEQFF. The CDR3 DNA reads as TGCAGTGCTCCTAGGTTAGGGCGGTTCAGCTCCTACAATGAGCAGTTCTTC.

This clonotype occurred a few times. The J gene is TRBJ2-7, the V gene TRBV20-1; the D gene is possibly TRBD2 (6 bases). Germline loops: CDR1 DFQATT, CDR2 SNEGSKA (reference sequence). The CDR3 extends over 17 amino acids. V lost 3 bases and J 0 bases, leaving 21 bases between the germline ends. The CDR3 region is CSASPGNPRESSYEQYF. CDR3 bases: TGCAGTGCTAGCCCCGGCAACCCGCGGGAAAGCTCCTACGAGCAGTACTTC.

The table lists this clonotype with many counts. The J gene is TRBJ2-1, the V gene TRBV18; the match to TRBD1 covers 7 bases. Germline lookup yields CDR1 KGHSH and CDR2 LQKENI. The trim removed 5 bases at V and 0 bases at J, leaving 4 bases unmatched. The CDR3 is made up of 15 amino acids. The chain's CDR3 is CASSARDSSYNEQFF. As DNA, the CDR3 is TGTGCCAGCTCAGCCCGGGACAGCTCCTACAATGAGCAGTTCTTC.

This clonotype was seen a handful of times. V usage is TRBV30 and J usage is TRBJ2-7; a weak D match, TRBD1 (6 bases). Germline-derived CDR1 and CDR2 are GTSNPN and SVGIG (reference sequence). The CDR3 runs to 14 residues. The germline V and J ends were trimmed by 4 bases and 3 bases, with 16 bases remaining between them. The CDR3 reads CAWISSGAIYEQYF. DNA of the CDR3: TGTGCCTGGATATCGTCAGGGGCTATCTACGAGCAGTACTTC.

This clonotype occurred many times. CDR3 sequence reads: CSARDRGSAPYEQYF. The CDR3 DNA reads TGCAGTGCTAGAGATCGCGGGTCAGCCCCCTACGAGCAGTACTTC. The rearrangement uses TRBV20-1 and TRBJ2-7, with TRBD2 as a possible D gene (5 bases). Trimming left V 0 bases short and J 2 bases short, with 14 bases between. Germline V gene data show CDR1 as DFQATT and CDR2 as SNEGSKA (reference sequence). This CDR3 comprises 15 residues.